This T cell receptor beta chain was recorded in a study of blood T cell repertoires in COVID-19. CDR3 size: 17 residues. In germline, CDR1 is SGDLS, CDR2 YYNGEE. V shed 1 base, J shed 4 bases, and the junction held 10 bases outside the gene matches. Data came from immunoSEQ multiplex PCR; TCRdb stores just in-frame clones and leaves some out. This table holds fewer than 250,000 clones, around 82% found once. The specimen sequenced was PBMCs or T cells enriched from blood (not recorded which). The chain employs TRBV9 and TRBJ2-3; the match to TRBD2 covers 9 bases. The sequence derives from a middle-aged woman with acute COVID-19. The CDR3 DNA is TGTGCCAGCAGCGTAATGAGCGCGGGAGGGGTGTCAGATACGCAGTATTTT. Protein: CASSVMSAGGVSDTQYF.